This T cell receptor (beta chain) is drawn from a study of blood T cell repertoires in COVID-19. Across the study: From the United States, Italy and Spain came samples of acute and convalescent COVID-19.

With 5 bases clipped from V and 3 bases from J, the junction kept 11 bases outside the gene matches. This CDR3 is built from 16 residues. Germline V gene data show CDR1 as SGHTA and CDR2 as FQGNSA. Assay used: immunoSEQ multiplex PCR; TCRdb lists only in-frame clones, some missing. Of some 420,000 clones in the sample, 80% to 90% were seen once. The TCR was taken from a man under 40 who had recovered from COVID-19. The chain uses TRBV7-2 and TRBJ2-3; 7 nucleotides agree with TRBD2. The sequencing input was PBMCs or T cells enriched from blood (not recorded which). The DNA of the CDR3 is TGTGCCAGCAGCGGGAGCGGGGTCTGGGGGACAGATACGCAGTATTTT. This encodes CASSGSGVWGTDTQYF.